What follows is one T cell receptor beta chain and its context. What it binds is unknown. Measured with immunoSEQ multiplex PCR; TCRdb has only the in-frame clones, and not every one. The repertoire holds around 140,000 clones, with about 92% as singletons. The source of the sample is a study of T cell responses to AZD1222 COVID-19 vaccine. Study results and limitations: There were vaccine-associated CD4 TCRs across spike, dominant at 160-218 and 743-854. Clonal diversity may have been underestimated in mostly white British donors. Just a handful of AZD1222 recipients were seropositive at baseline.

Sequenced here: peripheral blood, sampled 28 days after the second AZD1222 dose. This clonotype was sampled from an adult who received the AZD1222 COVID-19 vaccine.

CDR3 sequence reads: CASSTGWDTEAFF. The CDR3 nucleotides are TGTGCCAGCAGCACGGGATGGGACACTGAAGCTTTCTTT. V and J are TRBV5-5 and TRBJ1-1, with D hard to call. V was pared by 4 bases and J by 3 bases, with 10 bases between. This CDR3 is built from 13 residues. The germline V gene encodes CDR1 SGHKS and CDR2 YYEKEE (reference sequence). The full variable domain, in which reference TRBV5-5 and TRBJ1-1 provide the parts outside the CDR3, is DAGVTQSPTHLIKTRGQQVTLRCSPISGHKSVSWYQQVLGQGPQFIFQYYEKEERGRGNFPDRFSARQFPNYSSELNVNALLLGDSALYLCASSTGWDTEAFFGQGTRLTVV.